This T cell receptor beta chain was recovered during a study of blood T cells in healthy people across ages. CDR1 MNHEY and CDR2 SVGAGI come from the germline V gene. CDR3 size: 11 residues. The ends lost 6 bases at V and 7 bases at J; junction bases unmatched: 2. With a J-beta primer mix and a sample-barcoded 5' primer, a second PCR ran about 7 to 12 cycles. TCRdb re-called the 5' RACE reads through MiXCR, storing one row per CDR3 protein. The sample has more than 650,000 distinct CDR3 sequences, 20% to 30% seen once; the top ten hold approximately 2.9%. Study-wide results and limits: Age advanced and TCR beta diversity per million T cells fell, roughly linearly.

Points on this clonotype: Its antigen is still unknown.

Donors gave about 10 milliliters of peripheral blood apiece. RNA extraction gave at least 5 micrograms of total RNA per sample. These data are also associated with another study on T cells of mothers and their children.

The specimen sequenced was blood. The receptor comes from a boy aged 5 to 17 in good health. The chain uses TRBV6-5 and TRBJ1-1; the match to TRBD1 covers 7 bases. The CDR3 nucleotides read TGTGCCAGCAGCGACAGGGTTGAAGCTTTCTTT. Its protein is CASSDRVEAFF.